Presented here are 17 T cell receptor beta chains from one specimen sequenced in a study of lymphopenia after photon versus proton radiotherapy. The repertoire was sequenced with immunoSEQ multiplex PCR; TCRdb's copy has only in-frame clones and lacks some. The sample has roughly 150,000 clones; about 88% are singletons. The sequencing used peripheral blood, collected from a patient treated with photon-based radiotherapy. The source is a man aged 50 to 59 with gastric cancer.

The chain combines TRBV7-2 with TRBJ2-6; D not resolved. Germline loops: CDR1 SGHTA, CDR2 FQGNSA. The CDR3 covers 15 residues. The V gene lost 5 bases and the J gene lost 0 bases, with 8 bases spanning the gap. CDR3 in DNA: TGTGCCAGCAGCCCCCCCCGCTCTGGGGCCAACGTCCTGACTTTC. Its protein product is CASSPPRSGANVLTF.

This clone was counted between two and nine times. The J gene is TRBJ2-7, the V gene TRBV7-8; D gene ambiguous. V dropped 1 base and J dropped 3 bases, with 10 bases sitting between them. The V gene's germline CDR1 is SGHVS and CDR2 FQNEAQ. CDR3 length: 14 residues. The CDR3 sequence is CASSLVGWVYEQYF. The CDR3 DNA follows: TGTGCCAGCAGCTTAGTCGGGTGGGTCTACGAGCAGTACTTC. The variable domain in full, completed from reference TRBV7-8 and TRBJ2-7, reads GAGVSQSPRYKVAKRGQDVALRCDPISGHVSLFWYQQALGQGPEFLTYFQNEAQLDKSGLPSDRFFAERPEGSVSTLKIQRTQQEDSAVYLCASSLVGWVYEQYFGPGTRLTVT.

The chain couples TRBV28 to TRBJ1-2, with 9 bases identical to TRBD1. The CDR3 spans 15 residues. V was pared by 4 bases and J by 7 bases, with 10 bases of the junction left unmatched. Per germline, CDR1 MDHEN and CDR2 SYDVKM. CDR3 in DNA: TGTGCCAGCAGTTCCGCCGGGACAGGGAGGACTGGCTACACCTTC. Translating it yields CASSSAGTGRTGYTF.

This sequence joins TRBV11-2 and TRBJ2-2; no firm D call. The CDR3 is 15 amino acids. Germline CDR1 SGHAT, CDR2 FQNNGV. V was shortened by 5 bases and J by 0 bases, with 10 bases between the two germline ends. CDR3 DNA sequence: TGTGCCAGCAGCCCCGCTACCCCGAACACCGGGGAGCTGTTTTTT. Translating gives CASSPATPNTGELFF.

This chain uses TRBV9 with TRBJ2-1; 10 bases are a match to TRBD2. CDR1 is SGDLS and CDR2 is YYNGEE in the germline V gene. CDR3 length: 15 residues. V lost 4 bases, J lost 3 bases, and 4 bases stayed unmatched. CDR3 in amino acids: CASSYTSGDYNEQFF. The CDR3 DNA reads as TGTGCCAGCAGCTATACTAGCGGGGACTACAATGAGCAGTTCTTC.

This chain uses TRBV27 with TRBJ2-7, with 8 bases lining up with TRBD2. This CDR3 has 16 amino acids. CDR1 is MNHEY and CDR2 is SMNVEV in the germline V gene (reference sequence). J gave up 2 bases and V 5 bases, and 11 bases lay outside the gene matches. The CDR3 nucleotides are TGTGCCAGCAGTCGTATAGCGGGAAGAAGGGCCTACGAGCAGTACTTC. Protein sequence: CASSRIAGRRAYEQYF.

This chain joins TRBV12-5 and TRBJ1-4; possibly TRBD1 for D (6 bases). Germline assignment: CDR1 LGHNT and CDR2 FRNRAP. V lost 6 bases and J lost 11, with 22 bases in between. CDR3 size: 15 residues. CDR3 DNA: TGTGCTAGTGGCCTGGGACACCTTGGAAGTGATAAACTGTTTTTT. It codes for CASGLGHLGSDKLFF.

The chain has TRBV2 and TRBJ1-1; TRBD1 agrees at 10 bases. The V gene's germline CDR1 is SNHLY and CDR2 FYNNEI. There are 15 residues in the CDR3. J was trimmed by 3 bases and V by 11 bases; bases with no gene match: 12. The DNA for the CDR3 is TGTGCCTCGGGGGAGGACAGGGGGGCAGACACTGAAGCTTTCTTT. Amino acids: CASGEDRGADTEAFF. Full variable domain (outside the CDR3, taken from reference TRBV2 and TRBJ1-1): EPEVTQTPSHQVTQMGQEVILRCVPISNHLYFYWYRQILGQKVEFLVSFYNNEISEKSEIFDDQFSVERPDGSNFTLKIRSTKLEDSAMYFCASGEDRGADTEAFFGQGTRLTVV.

CDR3 DNA: TGTGCCACCCTCCCTCCGCCGGGACTAGCGACCTACGAGCAGTACTTC. It translates to CATLPPPGLATYEQYF. The chain carries TRBV2 and TRBJ2-7; the match to TRBD2 covers 10 bases. V shed 10 bases, J shed 2 bases, and the junction held 14 bases outside the gene matches. CDR1 and CDR2 (germline): SNHLY, FYNNEI. This CDR3 has 16 residues.

The V and J genes are TRBV5-1 and TRBJ2-1; 10 nucleotides align to TRBD1. The CDR3 has 15 residues. CDR1 and CDR2 from the germline V gene are SGHRS and YFSETQ. Trimming removed 4 bases from V and 5 bases from J; junction bases left unmatched: 6. CDR3 sequence reads: CASSRGTGVNNEQFF. Written as DNA, the CDR3 is TGCGCCAGCAGCCGTGGGACAGGGGTAAACAATGAGCAGTTCTTC.

The rearrangement joins TRBV5-4 to TRBJ2-7; 9 nucleotides agree with TRBD1. CDR1 is SGHNT and CDR2 is YYREEE in the germline V gene (reference sequence). The CDR3 length is 14 residues. With 3 bases clipped from V and 6 bases from J, the junction kept 7 bases outside the gene matches. CDR3 sequence (DNA): TGTGCCAGCAGCTCTCCGGGACAGGGAGGCGAGCAGTACTTC. Its protein is CASSSPGQGGEQYF.

The rearrangement joins TRBV28 to TRBJ2-7; 9 nucleotides agree with TRBD1. V gave up 8 bases and J gave up 2 bases; unmatched junction bases: 13. The germline V gene encodes CDR1 MDHEN and CDR2 SYDVKM. The CDR3 has 16 amino acids. DNA of the CDR3: TGTGCCAGCCCCCCGCCCCCCGGGACAGGGACCTACGAGCAGTACTTC. It translates to CASPPPPGTGTYEQYF.

This rearrangement joins TRBV30 to TRBJ2-1, with a possible D match to TRBD2 (5 bases). Germline CDR1 GTSNPN, CDR2 SVGIG (reference sequence). The V and J ends lost 2 bases and 8 bases respectively, with 16 bases between them. This CDR3 is 14 amino acids long. CDR3 nucleotide sequence: TGTGCCTGGAGTCGCGGGCCCCGACCCGATGAGCAGTTCTTC. Residues: CAWSRGPRPDEQFF.

The V and J genes are TRBV5-6 and TRBJ2-7; 8 bases agree with TRBD1. V lost 4 bases, J lost 5 bases, and 5 bases stayed unmatched. Per germline, CDR1 SGHDT and CDR2 YYEEEE. The CDR3 loop spans 13 amino acids. CDR3 region: CASSTPTGDEQYF. CDR3 sequence (DNA): TGTGCCAGCAGCACACCGACAGGGGACGAGCAGTACTTC.

The V call is TRBV15, the J call TRBJ1-4; D uncertain. Deletions cut 0 bases from V and 5 bases from J, with 10 bases between. CDR3 length equals 15 residues. Germline CDR1 reads LNHNV; CDR2 reads YYDKDF (reference sequence). Here the CDR3 reads CATSRDGQPNEKLFF. The CDR3 DNA reads TGTGCCACCAGCAGAGATGGGCAGCCCAATGAAAAACTGTTTTTT.

This clone was seen a single time. The rearrangement links TRBV19 to TRBJ2-2; 8 bases are a match to TRBD1. The junction had 10 bases not matched to a gene; V was cut back by 7 bases and J by 3 bases. The CDR3 covers 16 residues. Per the germline V gene, CDR1 is LNHDA and CDR2 is SQIVND (reference sequence). DNA for the CDR3: TGTGCCAGTACTACACAGGGGGAATCGTACACCGGGGAGCTGTTTTTT. Translating it yields CASTTQGESYTGELFF. Supplemented by reference TRBV19 and TRBJ2-2, the full variable domain reads DGGITQSPKYLFRKEGQNVTLSCEQNLNHDAMYWYRQDPGQGLRLIYYSQIVNDFQKGDIAEGYSVSREKKESFPLTVTSAQKNPTAFYLCASTTQGESYTGELFFGEGSRLTVL.

The chain is built from TRBV4-3 and TRBJ1-1, with D perhaps matching TRBD1 (5 bases). Trimming removed 1 base at V and 8 bases at J, with 14 bases between. The V gene's germline CDR1 is LGHNA and CDR2 YSLEER. There are 14 residues in the CDR3. The chain's CDR3 is CASSQGSSGTEAFF. The CDR3 DNA reads TGCGCCAGCAGCCAAGGTTCTTCGGGGACCGAAGCTTTCTTT.